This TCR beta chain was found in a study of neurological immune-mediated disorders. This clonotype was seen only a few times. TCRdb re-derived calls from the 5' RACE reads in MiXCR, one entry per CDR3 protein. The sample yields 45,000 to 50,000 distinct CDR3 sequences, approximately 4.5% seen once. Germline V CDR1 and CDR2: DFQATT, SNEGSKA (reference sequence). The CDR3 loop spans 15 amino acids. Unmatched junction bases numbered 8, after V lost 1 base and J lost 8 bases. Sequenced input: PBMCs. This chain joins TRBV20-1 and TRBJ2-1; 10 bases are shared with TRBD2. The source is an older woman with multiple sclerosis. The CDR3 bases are TGCAGTGCTAGAGTTCCAGCGGGAGGGGAGGATGAGCAGTTCTTC. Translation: CSARVPAGGEDEQFF.